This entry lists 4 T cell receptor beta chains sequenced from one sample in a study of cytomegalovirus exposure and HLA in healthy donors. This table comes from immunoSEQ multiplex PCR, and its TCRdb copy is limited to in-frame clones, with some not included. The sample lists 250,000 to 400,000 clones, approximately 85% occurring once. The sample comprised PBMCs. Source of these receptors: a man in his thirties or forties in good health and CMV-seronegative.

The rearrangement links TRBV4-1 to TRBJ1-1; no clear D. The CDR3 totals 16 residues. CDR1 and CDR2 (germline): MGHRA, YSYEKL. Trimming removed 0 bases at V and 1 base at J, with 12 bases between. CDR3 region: CASSQEVVTANTEAFF. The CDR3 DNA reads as TGCGCCAGCAGCCAAGAAGTAGTCACAGCGAACACTGAAGCTTTCTTT.

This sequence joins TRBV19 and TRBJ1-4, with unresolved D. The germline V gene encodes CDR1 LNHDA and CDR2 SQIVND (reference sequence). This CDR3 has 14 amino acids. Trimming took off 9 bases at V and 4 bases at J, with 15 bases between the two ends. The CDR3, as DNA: TGTGCCAGCACGGGAGGCAGGATTAATGAAAAACTGTTTTTT. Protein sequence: CASTGGRINEKLFF.

The CDR3 bases are TGTGCCAGCAGCTTAGCTTACGGGGGGACCGGGGAGCTGTTTTTT. Translated: CASSLAYGGTGELFF. This sequence joins TRBV11-2 and TRBJ2-2; the match to TRBD2 covers 7 bases. Trimming removed 1 base from V and 5 bases from J; junction bases left unmatched: 4. Germline assignment: CDR1 SGHAT and CDR2 FQNNGV. The CDR3 is 15 amino acids. The entire variable domain, with the rest obtained from reference TRBV11-2 and TRBJ2-2, is as follows: EAGVAQSPRYKIIEKRQSVAFWCNPISGHATLYWYQQILGQGPKLLIQFQNNGVVDDSQLPKDRFSAERLKGVDSTLKIQPAKLEDSAVYLCASSLAYGGTGELFFGEGSRLTVL.

This chain's CDR3 is CASSPPVTSGGPTGELFF. The CDR3 bases are TGTGCCAGCAGCCCGCCGGTCACTAGCGGGGGGCCCACCGGGGAGCTGTTTTTT. The genes are TRBV11-1 and TRBJ2-2; 12 nucleotides match TRBD2. The V segment lost 5 bases and the J segment 4 bases; nucleotides outside the gene matches: 11. Germline V gene sequence: CDR1 SGHAT, CDR2 FQDESV (reference sequence). The CDR3 runs 18 residues.